This TCR beta chain was identified in a study of molecular identifiers for immune sequencing clone quantification. Study observations and caveats: Single-cell amounts of spiked Jurkat TCR RNA were reportedly detectable among roughly 1 million naive cells.

MiXCR, run by TCRdb on the PCR reads, gives a single entry per CDR3 protein. Counted here are about 65,000 distinct CDR3 sequences, 15% to 20% occurring once; the ten biggest clones make up about 1.6%. CDR3 length: 16 residues. Germline CDR1 reads MDHEN; CDR2 reads SYDVKM. Trimming removed 3 bases from V and 8 bases from J, with 19 bases in between. This clonotype came up many times. Its antigen is not identified. Material: naive CD8+ T cells from blood, with Jurkat cell RNA spiked in. Subset specified: FACS-sorted CD8+CD4-CCR7+CD45RA+ naive T cells. The rearrangement joins TRBV28 to TRBJ1-4, with a possible D match to TRBD1 (5 bases). The TCR comes from a human donor in good health. Some libraries in this study had Jurkat cell RNA spiked in. CDR3 protein: CASSFPYTLREEKLFF. The CDR3 DNA sequence: TGTGCCAGCAGTTTCCCATACACCCTCAGGGAGGAAAAACTGTTTTTT.